This TCR beta chain was recovered during a study of T cell changes during pregnancy in multiple sclerosis. Sequencing was performed with immunoSEQ multiplex PCR; in TCRdb, only in-frame clones are kept and a portion is missing. Seen here are around 110,000 clones, 91% observed once, and the top ten hold 1.6%. Germline CDR1 is SGDLS and CDR2 is YYNGEE. The CDR3 has 14 amino acids. V was trimmed by 4 bases and J by 0 bases, leaving 8 bases between them. The chain is built from TRBV9 and TRBJ2-1, with D perhaps TRBD1 (5 bases). The TCR was taken from a female donor with multiple sclerosis, enrolled in a pregnancy study. The sample consisted of peripheral blood, taken before pregnancy. This chain's CDR3 is CASSKGFSYNEQFF. CDR3 sequence (DNA): TGTGCCAGCAGCAAGGGGTTCTCCTACAATGAGCAGTTCTTC.